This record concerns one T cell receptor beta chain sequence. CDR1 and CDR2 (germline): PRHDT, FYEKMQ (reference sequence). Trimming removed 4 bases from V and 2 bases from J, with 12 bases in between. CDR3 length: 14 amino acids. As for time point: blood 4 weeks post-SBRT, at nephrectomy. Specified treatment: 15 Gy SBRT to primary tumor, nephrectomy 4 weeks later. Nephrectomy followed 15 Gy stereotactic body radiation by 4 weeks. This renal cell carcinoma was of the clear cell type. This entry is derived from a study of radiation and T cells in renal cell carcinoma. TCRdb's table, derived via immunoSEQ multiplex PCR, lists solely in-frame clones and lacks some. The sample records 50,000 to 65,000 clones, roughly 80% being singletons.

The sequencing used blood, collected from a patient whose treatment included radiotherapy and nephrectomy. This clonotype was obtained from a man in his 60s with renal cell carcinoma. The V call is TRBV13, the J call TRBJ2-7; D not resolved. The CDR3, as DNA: TGTGCCAGCAGCTCATGGGCCGATCCCTACGAGCAGTACGTC. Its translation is CASSSWADPYEQYV.